The 11 T cell receptor beta chains presented below share a single source sample, sequenced in a study of blood T cell repertoires in COVID-19. Method: immunoSEQ multiplex PCR; TCRdb's copy keeps in-frame clones and lacks some. Altogether around 60,000 clones are present, less than 75% being singletons, with the ten largest covering around 18%. The sample taken for sequencing was peripheral blood. These receptors all come from a woman in her forties or fifties with active or convalescent COVID-19.

This chain links TRBV28 with TRBJ1-1; D is undetermined. CDR1 and CDR2 from the germline V gene are MDHEN and SYDVKM. V was shortened by 4 bases and J by 3 bases, with 12 bases between the two germline ends. This CDR3 comprises 14 residues. CDR3 sequence: CASSSYGLYTEAFF. The CDR3 bases are TGTGCCAGCAGTTCCTACGGGTTATACACTGAAGCTTTCTTT. Full variable domain (outside the CDR3, taken from reference TRBV28 and TRBJ1-1): DVKVTQSSRYLVKRTGEKVFLECVQDMDHENMFWYRQDPGLGLRLIYFSYDVKMKEKGDIPEGYSVSREKKERFSLILESASTNQTSMYLCASSSYGLYTEAFFGQGTRLTVV.

The chain uses TRBV7-3 and TRBJ2-7; D gene uncertain. Between the trimmed V and J ends, which lost 1 base and 2 bases, there was a span of 18 bases. Per the germline V gene, CDR1 is SGHTA and CDR2 is FQGTGA. The length of the CDR3 is 17 residues. The CDR3 loop reads CASSLIMASTPTYEQYF. In DNA, the CDR3 is TGTGCCAGCAGCTTAATTATGGCTAGTACCCCGACCTACGAGCAGTACTTC.

The V and J genes are TRBV18 and TRBJ1-2, with D possibly being TRBD1 (5 bases). The CDR3 sequence is 12 residues long. Germline V CDR1 and CDR2: KGHSH, LQKENI. V was trimmed by 4 bases and J by 8 bases, leaving 11 bases between them. The chain's CDR3 is CASSRDRRGYTF. DNA for the CDR3: TGTGCCAGCTCACGAGACAGACGGGGCTACACCTTC.

The gene calls are TRBV10-1 and TRBJ2-1; D gene uncertain. CDR3 length: 13 amino acids. Germline CDR1 and CDR2: WNHNN and SYGVQD (reference sequence). V lost 0 bases to trimming and J lost 6 bases, with 6 bases between them. The CDR3 is CASSESGGNEQFF. CDR3 coding DNA: TGCGCCAGCAGTGAGTCTGGCGGCAATGAGCAGTTCTTC.

The chain employs TRBV4-2 and TRBJ1-4; tentatively, D is TRBD1 (5 bases). Germline V gene sequence: CDR1 LGHNA, CDR2 YNFKEQ. The CDR3 extends over 15 amino acids. V lost 0 bases and J lost 6, with 11 bases in between. The CDR3 reads CASSQDGGNHEKLFF. CDR3 sequence (DNA): TGTGCCAGCAGCCAAGATGGGGGGAACCATGAAAAACTGTTTTTT.

The genes are TRBV29-1 and TRBJ1-1; a weak D match, TRBD1 (6 bases). The germline CDR1 and CDR2 sequences are SQVTM and ANQGSEA. V shed 6 bases and J shed 1 base, with 9 bases lying between them. The length of the CDR3 is 12 residues. In DNA, the CDR3 is TGCAGCGTAGAGGGACAGAACACTGAAGCTTTCTTT. This codes for CSVEGQNTEAFF.

The chain joins TRBV5-1 to TRBJ2-3; maybe TRBD2 (6 bases). This CDR3 spans 13 amino acids. V lost 4 bases to trimming and J lost 4 bases, with 10 bases between them. CDR1 is SGHRS, CDR2 YFSETQ, per germline. The CDR3 sequence: CASSPGTADTQYF. The CDR3 DNA is TGCGCCAGCAGCCCCGGGACTGCAGATACGCAGTATTTT.

This clone was observed a few times. The chain carries TRBV10-1 and TRBJ1-3, with a possible D match to TRBD1 (6 bases). Trimming pared 5 bases from V and 0 bases from J, leaving 11 bases between. CDR1 and CDR2 (germline): WNHNN, SYGVQD (reference sequence). The CDR3 runs to 15 residues. Here the CDR3 reads CASSMDSNSGNTIYF. CDR3 nucleotide sequence: TGCGCCAGCAGTATGGACAGCAACTCTGGAAACACCATATATTTT.

This chain uses TRBV20-1 with TRBJ2-1; no firm D call. Germline V gives CDR1 DFQATT, CDR2 SNEGSKA (reference sequence). V shed 5 bases and J shed 15 bases, with 14 bases lying between them. This CDR3 comprises 10 residues. Here the CDR3 DNA reads TGCAGTGCTCGTTCGGAGTGGTGGTTCTTC. It specifies CSARSEWWFF.

The chain carries TRBV18 and TRBJ1-4, with 9 nucleotides matching TRBD1. After removal of 5 bases from V and 7 bases from J, the junction contained 11 bases not matched to a gene. The germline CDR1 and CDR2 sequences are KGHSH and LQKENI. This CDR3 is built from 16 residues. In nucleotides, the CDR3 is TGTGCCAGCTCATCAAACCCGGGACAGGGTCTTGAAAAACTGTTTTTT. It yields the protein CASSSNPGQGLEKLFF.

J is TRBJ2-7 and V is TRBV10-2; TRBD1 aligns across 8 bases. CDR1 and CDR2 from the germline V gene are WSHSY and SAAADI. The length of the CDR3 is 13 residues. Trimming cost V 7 bases and J 3 bases; bases outside gene matches: 5. This chain's CDR3 is CASNGQGNYEQYF. DNA of the CDR3: TGCGCCAGCAATGGACAGGGAAACTACGAGCAGTACTTC.